The rows below give T cell receptor beta chains drawn from one sample of a study of blood T cell repertoires in COVID-19. Sequencing was performed with immunoSEQ multiplex PCR; in TCRdb, only in-frame clones are kept and a portion is missing. Here the sample spans 90,000 to 100,000 clones, less than 85% being singletons. Sample: peripheral blood. The receptors come from a man between 65 and 85 years old with active or convalescent COVID-19. The CDR3 runs from the conserved cysteine through the conserved F or W. The order of the fields is V gene, D gene, CDR3 length, J gene, clone size, CDR3 DNA, CDR3 protein. D genes are given only for firm matches. Size values are once, few and many counts, or a class for expanded clones, and some rows have none.

TRBV6-5	.	11	TRBJ2-7	.	TGTGCCAGCAGTTACCGCGCTGAGCAGTACTTC	CASSYRAEQYF
TRBV13	.	15	TRBJ1-2	.	TGTGCCAGCAGCTTAATAATAGAACTCGACAGAGACTACACCTTC	CASSLIIELDRDYTF
TRBV3-1/TRBV3-2	.	16	TRBJ2-2	.	TGTGCCAGCAGCCCCCCCTTGACAAGTTACACCGGGGAGCTGTTTTTT	CASSPPLTSYTGELFF
TRBV30	.	13	TRBJ2-4	.	TGTGCCTGGGAATCCACTACAATGGACATTCAGTACTTC	CAWESTTMDIQYF
TRBV11-2	TRBD1	13	TRBJ1-2	.	TGTGCCAGCAGCTTAGGACAGGGGTATGGCTACACCTTC	CASSLGQGYGYTF
TRBV19	TRBD1	15	TRBJ2-1	.	TGTGCCAGTACCCCCCGGGACAGGGGGCTCGGTGAGCAGTTCTTC	CASTPRDRGLGEQFF
TRBV14	.	13	TRBJ1-2	once	TGTGCCAGCAGCCAAGCAGGAAACTATGGCTACACCTTC	CASSQAGNYGYTF
TRBV2	TRBD2	15	TRBJ2-2	.	TGTGCCAGCAGCCCGACTAGCGGGGGTGCCGGGGAGCTGTTTTTT	CASSPTSGGAGELFF
TRBV30	.	11	TRBJ2-7	few	TGTGCCTGGGACAGCTCCTACGAGCAGTACTTC	CAWDSSYEQYF
TRBV25-1	TRBD1	15	TRBJ1-4	.	TGTGCCAGCAGTGACAGGGGGCGAATCCTTGAAAAACTGTTTTTT	CASSDRGRILEKLFF
TRBV4-3	.	14	TRBJ2-5	.	TGCGCCAGCAGCCAAGGCTACTTCGCGGAGACCCAGTACTTC	CASSQGYFAETQYF
TRBV29-1	.	13	TRBJ2-1	.	TGCAGCGGAGACAGGAGCTCCTACAATGAGCAGTTCTTC	CSGDRSSYNEQFF
TRBV15	.	13	TRBJ1-1	once	TGTGCCACCAGCAGAGGGAGAGACACTGAAGCTTTCTTT	CATSRGRDTEAFF
TRBV11-3	.	12	TRBJ1-6	few	TGTGCCAGCAGCGCCCCCTACTCACCCCTCCACTTT	CASSAPYSPLHF
TRBV6-5	TRBD1	15	TRBJ2-1	.	TGTGCCAGCAGTTACGAGGACAGGGTATACAATGAGCAGTTCTTC	CASSYEDRVYNEQFF
TRBV27	.	15	TRBJ1-5	.	TGTGCCAGCAGTGAAACATTTCTAGGTGCTCAGCCCCAGCATTTT	CASSETFLGAQPQHF
TRBV6-5	.	14	TRBJ1-5	.	TGTGCCAGCCGTACAGCCCTAGCAAATCAGCCCCAGCATTTT	CASRTALANQPQHF
TRBV2	TRBD1	15	TRBJ2-5	.	TGTGCCAGCCTCCCGGACAGGGTCGGACAAGAGACCCAGTACTTC	CASLPDRVGQETQYF
TRBV9	.	14	TRBJ2-2	.	TGTGCCAGCGAAGGCAGGGGAAACACCGGGGAGCTGTTTTTT	CASEGRGNTGELFF
TRBV11-3	.	12	TRBJ1-2	.	TGTGCCAGCAGCCAAACTAACTATGGCTACACCTTC	CASSQTNYGYTF
TRBV5-1	TRBD1	12	TRBJ2-5	.	TGCGCCAGCAGCACAGGGGATGAGACCCAGTACTTC	CASSTGDETQYF
TRBV10-2	.	12	TRBJ2-7	few	TGCGCCAGCGGGGGCCATGCATACGAGCAGTACTTC	CASGGHAYEQYF
TRBV18	.	15	TRBJ2-3	.	TGTGCCAGCTCACCTCCCACAGGGATACCAGATACGCAGTATTTT	CASSPPTGIPDTQYF
TRBV7-2	TRBD1	14	TRBJ2-7	.	TGTGCCAGCAATTTGAGGGACAGGGACAACGAGCAGTACTTC	CASNLRDRDNEQYF
TRBV18	.	14	TRBJ1-2	.	TGTGCCAGCTCACCACCATCGACTCCGACTGGCTACACCTTC	CASSPPSTPTGYTF
TRBV5-6	TRBD2	19	TRBJ2-7	.	TGTGCCAGCAGCTCGACTTCCGGGACTAGCGGGGTTGTAAGTTTCGAGCAGTACTTC	CASSSTSGTSGVVSFEQYF
TRBV2	TRBD2	15	TRBJ2-3	.	TGTGCCAGCAGTGAAGGTAGCGGGGGGAAAGATACGCAGTATTTT	CASSEGSGGKDTQYF
TRBV27	TRBD2	14	TRBJ2-4	.	TGTGCCAGCAGTCCCTCCGGGACTAGCGGGGGACAGTACTTC	CASSPSGTSGGQYF
TRBV4-1	TRBD1	14	TRBJ2-7	.	TGCGCCAGCAGCCAGGGGACAGGGGTCTACGAGCAGTACTTC	CASSQGTGVYEQYF
TRBV30	TRBD1	15	TRBJ1-5	.	TGTGCCTGGAGTGTAAGACAGGGGAGTAATCAGCCCCAGCATTTT	CAWSVRQGSNQPQHF
TRBV6-6	.	14	TRBJ1-1	.	TGTGCCAGCAGATCCTCAGGGATGAACACTGAAGCTTTCTTT	CASRSSGMNTEAFF
TRBV11-2	.	14	TRBJ1-4	.	TGTGCCAGCAGCCAAGGGGCCGCTAATGAAAAACTGTTTTTT	CASSQGAANEKLFF
TRBV6-5	.	15	TRBJ1-1	.	TGTGCCAGCAGTTACGGGGGGGCTCGCATCACTGAAGCTTTCTTT	CASSYGGARITEAFF
TRBV11-1	TRBD1	14	TRBJ2-7	.	TGTGCCAGCAGCCACCGGGACAGGGACAGCGAGCAGTACTTC	CASSHRDRDSEQYF
TRBV11-2	.	12	TRBJ2-1	.	TGTGCCAGCAGCTTAGAGTCGACAGAGCAGTTCTTC	CASSLESTEQFF